Presented here are 2 T cell receptor beta chains from one specimen sequenced in a study of cytomegalovirus exposure and HLA in healthy donors. In the PCR, 60 Vbeta and 13 Jbeta primers were used. The assay was immunoSEQ multiplex PCR, and TCRdb's table has in-frame clones only and misses some. The ten top clones account for around 1.1%, within a sample of about 200,000 clones. Specimen: PBMCs. The receptor set was obtained from a girl aged 2-10 years in good health and CMV-seropositive.

This chain joins TRBV2 and TRBJ2-2, with a possible D match to TRBD2 (5 bases). The CDR3 runs to 14 residues. Germline CDR1 SNHLY, CDR2 FYNNEI. The V end lost 4 bases, the J end lost 6 bases, and 12 bases lay between the germline ends. This CDR3 reads CASSGRGSAGELFF. For the CDR3, the DNA is TGTGCCAGCAGTGGACGGGGATCGGCCGGGGAGCTGTTTTTT.

V is TRBV7-9 and J is TRBJ2-1, with TRBD2 matching 10 bases. With V trimmed by 3 bases and J by 4 bases, 6 bases remained unmatched. The germline CDR1 and CDR2 sequences are SEHNR and FQNEAQ (reference sequence). The CDR3 is made up of 16 amino acids. CDR3 sequence (DNA): TGTGCCAGCAGCTTTCGGACTAGCGGCGGATACAATGAGCAGTTCTTC. Translation gives CASSFRTSGGYNEQFF.